These 11 T cell receptor beta chains were sequenced from one sample in a study of shared clonotypes between healthy human individuals. Profiled with immunoSEQ multiplex PCR; TCRdb holds only in-frame clones, not every one. The profile shows some 1 million clones, about 75% of them singletons. Specimen: memory CD4+ T cells sorted from blood. Indicated subset: CD45RA-negative fraction. The receptors stem from a man aged 18 to 35 in good health.

The chain has TRBV9 and TRBJ1-6; a possible D gene is TRBD1 (5 bases). There are 16 residues in the CDR3. Germline V CDR1 and CDR2: SGDLS, YYNGEE. The V end lost 0 bases, the J end lost 6 bases, and 13 bases lay between the germline ends. The CDR3 reads CASSVGTGDRNSPLHF. The CDR3 DNA follows: TGTGCCAGCAGCGTAGGGACGGGGGACCGTAATTCACCCCTCCACTTT.

The V call is TRBV5-1, the J call TRBJ1-1, with 12 nucleotides matching TRBD1. Germline V gene lookup returns CDR1 SGHRS and CDR2 YFSETQ. V trimming: 4 bases; J trimming: 8 bases; junction bases outside the gene matches: 9. This CDR3 is built from 15 residues. DNA of the CDR3: TGCGCCAGCAGCCCGGGGACAGGGGGCTCAGGGGAAGCTTTCTTT. The encoded protein is CASSPGTGGSGEAFF.

A note on this clone: The same CDR3 also results from other DNA sequences found in this sample. The gene calls are TRBV5-1 and TRBJ2-1; possible D gene TRBD1, 5 bases. V was cut by 0 bases and J by 5 bases, with 9 bases left in between. Germline CDR1 and CDR2: SGHRS and YFSETQ. The CDR3 contains 14 residues. The CDR3 sequence: CASSLAAGNNEQFF. The CDR3 DNA reads as TGCGCCAGCAGCTTGGCCGCAGGGAACAATGAGCAGTTCTTC.

This clone was seen just once. This chain links TRBV5-6 with TRBJ2-7; a weak D match, TRBD1 (5 bases). CDR3 size: 13 residues. Germline-derived CDR1 and CDR2 are SGHDT and YYEEEE. V was cut by 0 bases and J by 3 bases, with 7 bases left in between. The CDR3 DNA reads TGTGCCAGCAGCTTGGGGGGCCACTACGAGCAGTACTTC. It encodes CASSLGGHYEQYF.

The J gene is TRBJ1-1, the V gene TRBV7-3; TRBD1 matches at 7 bases. This CDR3 has 13 residues. CDR1 and CDR2 from the germline V gene are SGHTA and FQGTGA. The trim removed 1 base at V and 6 bases at J, leaving 2 bases unmatched. CDR3 in amino acids: CASSLKGQSEAFF. The DNA of the CDR3 is TGTGCCAGCAGCTTAAAGGGACAGTCTGAAGCTTTCTTT.

This clone was picked up one time. The chain has TRBV27 and TRBJ2-7; 7 bases agree with TRBD2. Trimming at V came to 1 base and at J to 0 bases, leaving 6 bases not matched to a gene. The CDR3 extends over 16 amino acids. Germline V gene data show CDR1 as MNHEY and CDR2 as SMNVEV (reference sequence). The CDR3 sequence: CASSLWGGADSYEQYF. The CDR3 DNA is TGTGCCAGCAGTTTATGGGGAGGGGCCGACTCCTACGAGCAGTACTTC.

This clone was seen a handful of times. The chain couples TRBV19 to TRBJ1-5, with D perhaps matching TRBD1 (5 bases). Deletions cut 2 bases from V and 1 base from J, with 9 bases between. The germline V gene encodes CDR1 LNHDA and CDR2 SQIVND (reference sequence). CDR3 length: 15 residues. CDR3 sequence reads: CASSIWWGSNQPQHF. CDR3 nucleotide sequence: TGTGCCAGTAGTATATGGTGGGGGAGCAATCAGCCCCAGCATTTT.

The chain joins TRBV6-5 to TRBJ2-7; 7 nucleotides agree with TRBD1. Germline trimming cut 4 bases from V and 3 bases from J; bases unmatched to any gene: 6. The length of the CDR3 is 14 residues. Germline assignment: CDR1 MNHEY and CDR2 SVGAGI. CDR3 sequence: CASSWGQTNYEQYF. In DNA, the CDR3 is TGTGCCAGCAGTTGGGGACAGACAAACTACGAGCAGTACTTC.

A word on this clone: A far larger clone is one nucleotide away, so this likely arose from a read error. The V and J genes are TRBV9 and TRBJ2-3, with no clear D. The CDR3 consists of 12 residues. Trimming left V 0 bases short and J 3 bases short, with 2 bases between. Looked up from germline, CDR1 is SGDLS and CDR2 is YYNGEE. CDR3 in amino acids: CASSVETDTQYF. The DNA for the CDR3 is TGTGCCAGCAGCGTAGAAACAGATACGCAGTATTTT.

This clone was detected ten times or more. The V gene is TRBV6-1, the J gene TRBJ1-1; D gene ambiguous. The CDR3 totals 15 residues. V was trimmed by 7 bases and J by 0 bases, leaving 15 bases between them. Per the germline V gene, CDR1 is MNHNS and CDR2 is SASEGT. CDR3 region: CASKETSVMNTEAFF. In nucleotides, the CDR3 is TGTGCCAGCAAAGAGACCAGCGTTATGAACACTGAAGCTTTCTTT.

This clone was seen only a few times. J is TRBJ1-5 and V is TRBV7-2; 7 bases line up with TRBD1. The CDR3 runs 13 residues. Germline CDR1 is SGHTA and CDR2 is FQGNSA. Trimming took 5 bases from V and 5 from J; bases not matched to a gene: 3. The CDR3 protein is CASSRQGYQPQHF. The DNA of the CDR3 is TGTGCCAGCAGCCGACAGGGTTATCAGCCCCAGCATTTT.